This T cell receptor (beta chain) originates from a study of blood T cell repertoires in COVID-19. The CDR3 is 15 amino acids. Per germline, CDR1 MNHNY and CDR2 SVGAGI (reference sequence). With 5 bases clipped from V and 7 bases from J, the junction kept 8 bases outside the gene matches. TCRdb keeps only in-frame clones here, not all; method: immunoSEQ multiplex PCR. This table holds about 140,000 clones, roughly 84% found once. This receptor was obtained from a woman aged 60-75 years with acute or convalescent COVID-19. Sequencing was carried out using peripheral blood. The rearrangement uses TRBV6-6 and TRBJ2-3; 11 bases line up with TRBD1. The DNA for the CDR3 is TGTGCCAGCAGTCGTGGACAGGGGGCGGTTAATACGCAGTATTTT. Protein sequence: CASSRGQGAVNTQYF.